The source of this T cell receptor (beta chain) is a study of control samples from healthy donors and cancer patients. The CDR3 totals 15 residues. The ends lost 4 bases at V and 1 base at J; junction bases unmatched: 3. Looked up from germline, CDR1 is SGHDT and CDR2 is YYEEEE. This table comes from immunoSEQ multiplex PCR, and its TCRdb copy is limited to in-frame clones, with some not included. The data show about 68,000 clones, 83% seen once. Sequencing was carried out using blood. The chain carries TRBV5-6 and TRBJ2-3; 10 bases map to TRBD2. This TCR derives from a man in his fifties or sixties in good health. CDR3 nucleotides: TGTGCCAGCAGCGCGGGACTAGCGCGCACAGATACGCAGTATTTT. This translates into CASSAGLARTDTQYF.